This T cell receptor (beta chain) derives from a study of vaccination effects on CD4 cells after COVID-19. The culture ran for under eleven days, and then CD4+ T cells were isolated. Here immunoSEQ multiplex PCR was the method, and the copy in TCRdb shows in-frame clones only, minus some. This table holds 45,000 to 75,000 clones, roughly 80% found once. A remark on this clone: Its antigen is currently unknown.

Sequencing was performed on CD4+ T cells from PBMCs cultured without peptide, taken before COVID-19 vaccination. The receptor was isolated from a human donor who received a COVID-19 vaccine.

The CDR3 loop is CASSPDGEQFF. For the CDR3, the DNA is TGTGCCAGCTCACCAGACGGCGAGCAGTTCTTC. V and J are TRBV18 and TRBJ2-1; D is uncertain. The CDR3 loop spans 11 amino acids. Germline CDR1 KGHSH, CDR2 LQKENI. V dropped 2 bases and J dropped 10 bases, with 6 bases sitting between them.